One T cell receptor beta chain is described in this entry. This sample was taken from a study of CD8+ T cells in alopecia areata. About the study: Treated patients were given 5 to 10 mg oral tofacitinib twice daily.

Reverse transcribed after extraction, RNA yielded cDNA as the sequencing template. Assay: immunoSEQ multiplex PCR; the TCRdb copy retains only in-frame clones and omits some. The sample shows 150,000 to 200,000 clones, approximately 62% of them seen only once. Germline CDR1 and CDR2: LNHNV and YYDKDF (reference sequence). V shed 0 bases and J shed 8 bases, with 16 bases lying between them. The CDR3 length is 15 residues. The rearrangement uses TRBV15 and TRBJ1-2; the D is unclear. The specimen was CD4+ T cells sorted from blood, collected at week 0. This receptor was obtained from a human donor with alopecia areata. The CDR3 spells CATSRDYIAREGYTF. CDR3 bases: TGTGCCACCAGCAGAGATTATATTGCAAGGGAGGGCTACACCTTC.